The present entry profiles one TCR beta chain with its context. These data are taken from a study of T cells in narcolepsy. Across the study: Donors had narcolepsy type 1 or type 2, or were healthy controls.

The V end lost 6 bases, the J end lost 2 bases, and 19 bases lay between the germline ends. The CDR3 consists of 16 residues. Germline V gene lookup returns CDR1 ENHRY and CDR2 SYGVKD. TCRdb keeps only in-frame clones here, not all; method: immunoSEQ multiplex PCR. The sample holds 25,000 to 40,000 clones, about nine tenths seen once. V gene TRBV10-3 combines with J gene TRBJ1-2; possibly TRBD1 for D (5 bases). The sample taken for sequencing was CD45RA- memory CD4+ T cells from PBMCs. The receptor was derived from a human donor with narcolepsy. The CDR3 loop is CAIRGMNGTVNYGYTF. For the CDR3, the DNA is TGTGCCATCAGGGGGATGAATGGGACGGTCAACTATGGCTACACCTTC.